This TCR beta chain was found in a study of blood T cell repertoires in COVID-19. Study summary: Samples representing acute and convalescent COVID-19 were sourced from the United States, Italy and Spain.

This clone has a single count. Germline CDR1 reads SGHKS; CDR2 reads YYEKEE (reference sequence). Between the trimmed V and J ends, which lost 4 bases and 3 bases, there was a span of 20 bases. This CDR3 spans 17 amino acids. Each participant's cohort was designated according to participant-reported clinical history. Recovered participants had two consecutive negative NP/OP PCR tests, healthcare professional clearance, or symptom resolution. The table came from immunoSEQ multiplex PCR; TCRdb's copy has only in-frame clones and leaves some out. In the table there are over 200,000 clones, roughly 85% of which are singletons.

This rearrangement joins TRBV5-5 to TRBJ1-3; D might be TRBD1 (6 bases). The receptor was derived from a woman aged 45-60 years who had recovered from COVID-19. Source material: PBMCs or T cells enriched from blood (not recorded which). The DNA of the CDR3 is TGTGCCAGCAGCCCGGGTTATGGCAGGGGAAATGGAAACACCATATATTTT. Amino acids: CASSPGYGRGNGNTIYF.